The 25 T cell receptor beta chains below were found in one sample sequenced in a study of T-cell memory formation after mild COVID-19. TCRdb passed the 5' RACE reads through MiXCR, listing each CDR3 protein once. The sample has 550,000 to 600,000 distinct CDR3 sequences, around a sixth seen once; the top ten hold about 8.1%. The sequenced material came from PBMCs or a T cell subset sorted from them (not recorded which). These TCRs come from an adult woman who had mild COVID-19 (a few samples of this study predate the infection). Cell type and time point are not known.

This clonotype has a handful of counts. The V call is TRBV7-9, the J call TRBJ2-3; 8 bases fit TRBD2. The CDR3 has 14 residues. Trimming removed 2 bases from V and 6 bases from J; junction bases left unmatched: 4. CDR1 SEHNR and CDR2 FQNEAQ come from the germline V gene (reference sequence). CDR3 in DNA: TGTGCCAGCAGCTTAATACTAGCGGTCGATACGCAGTATTTT. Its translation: CASSLILAVDTQYF.

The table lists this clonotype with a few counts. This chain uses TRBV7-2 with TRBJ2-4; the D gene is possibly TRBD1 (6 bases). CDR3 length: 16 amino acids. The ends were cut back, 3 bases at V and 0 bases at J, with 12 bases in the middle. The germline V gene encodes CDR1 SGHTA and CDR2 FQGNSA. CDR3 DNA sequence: TGTGCCAGCAGCTTTTCAGGGGTACTAGCCAAAAACATTCAGTACTTC. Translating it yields CASSFSGVLAKNIQYF.

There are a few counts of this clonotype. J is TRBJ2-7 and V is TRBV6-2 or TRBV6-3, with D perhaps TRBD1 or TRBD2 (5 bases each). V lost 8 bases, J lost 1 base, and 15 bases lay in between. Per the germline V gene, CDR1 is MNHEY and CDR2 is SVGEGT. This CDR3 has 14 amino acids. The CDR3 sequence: CASPRDRPSYEQYF. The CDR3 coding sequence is TGTGCCAGCCCAAGGGACCGACCTTCCTACGAGCAGTACTTC.

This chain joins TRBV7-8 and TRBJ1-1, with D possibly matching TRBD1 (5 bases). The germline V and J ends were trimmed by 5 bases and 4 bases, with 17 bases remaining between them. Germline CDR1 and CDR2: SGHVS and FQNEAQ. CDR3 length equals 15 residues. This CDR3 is CASSRRDAGGTEAFF. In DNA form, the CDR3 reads TGTGCCAGCAGCCGCCGGGATGCTGGGGGCACTGAAGCTTTCTTT.

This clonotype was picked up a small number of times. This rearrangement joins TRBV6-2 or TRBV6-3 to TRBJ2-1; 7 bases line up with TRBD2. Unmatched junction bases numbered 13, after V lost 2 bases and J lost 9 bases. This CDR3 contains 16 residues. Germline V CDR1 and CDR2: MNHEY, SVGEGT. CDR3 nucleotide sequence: TGTGCCAGCAGTTACGGGGCGGGAGCGGGGTCGAGTGAGCAGTTCTTC. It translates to CASSYGAGAGSSEQFF.

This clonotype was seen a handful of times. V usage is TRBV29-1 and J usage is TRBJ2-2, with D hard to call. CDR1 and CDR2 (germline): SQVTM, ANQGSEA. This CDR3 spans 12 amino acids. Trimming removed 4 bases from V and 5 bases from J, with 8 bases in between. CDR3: CSVGAETGELFF. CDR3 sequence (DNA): TGCAGCGTTGGAGCTGAAACCGGGGAGCTGTTTTTT.

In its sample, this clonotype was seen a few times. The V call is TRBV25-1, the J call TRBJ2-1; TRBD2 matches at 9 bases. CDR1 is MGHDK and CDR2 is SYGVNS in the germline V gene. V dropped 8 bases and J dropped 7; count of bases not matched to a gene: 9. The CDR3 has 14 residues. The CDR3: CASGVAGVFNEQFF. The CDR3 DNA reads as TGTGCCAGCGGAGTAGCGGGGGTTTTTAATGAGCAGTTCTTC.

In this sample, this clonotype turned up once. CDR3 sequence (DNA): TGTGCCAGCAGCGTAGATGGGGGCGTCAATCAGCCCCAGCATTTT. This gives the protein CASSVDGGVNQPQHF. The chain employs TRBV9 and TRBJ1-5, with D perhaps TRBD1 (6 bases). Germline assignment: CDR1 SGDLS and CDR2 YYNGEE. This CDR3 comprises 15 residues. V gave up 0 bases and J gave up 3 bases, with 10 bases separating them.

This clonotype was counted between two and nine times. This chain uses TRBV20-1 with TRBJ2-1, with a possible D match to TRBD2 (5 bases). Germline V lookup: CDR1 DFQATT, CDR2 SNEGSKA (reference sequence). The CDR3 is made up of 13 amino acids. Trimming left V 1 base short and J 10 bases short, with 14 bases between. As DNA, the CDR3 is TGCAGTGCTAGAGGGACTCCCCTAGGGGAGCAGTTCTTC. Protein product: CSARGTPLGEQFF.

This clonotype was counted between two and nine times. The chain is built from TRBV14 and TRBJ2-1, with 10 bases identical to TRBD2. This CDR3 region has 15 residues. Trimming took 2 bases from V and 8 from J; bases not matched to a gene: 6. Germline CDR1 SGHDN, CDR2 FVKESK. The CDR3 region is CASSQPGLAIDEQFF. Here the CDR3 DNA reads TGTGCCAGCAGCCAACCGGGACTAGCGATCGATGAGCAGTTCTTC.

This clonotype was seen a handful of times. In DNA form, the CDR3 reads TGTGCCAGCAGCGTAGGAGGCTCGGGTACCCATGGCTACACCTTC. Protein: CASSVGGSGTHGYTF. This sequence joins TRBV9 and TRBJ1-2; D call uncertain. Trimming took 0 bases from V and 6 from J, leaving 15 bases between them. Germline lookup yields CDR1 SGDLS and CDR2 YYNGEE. The CDR3 has 15 residues. Full variable domain (outside the CDR3, taken from reference TRBV9 and TRBJ1-2): DSGVTQTPKHLITATGQRVTLRCSPRSGDLSVYWYQQSLDQGLQFLIQYYNGEERAKGNILERFSAQQFPDLHSELNLSSLELGDSALYFCASSVGGSGTHGYTFGSGTRLTVV.

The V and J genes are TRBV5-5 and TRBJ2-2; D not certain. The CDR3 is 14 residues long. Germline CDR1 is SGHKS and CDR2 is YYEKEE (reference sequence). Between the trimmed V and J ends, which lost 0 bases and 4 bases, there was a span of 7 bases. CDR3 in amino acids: CASSLVVTTGELFF. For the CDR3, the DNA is TGTGCCAGCAGCTTGGTAGTAACCACCGGGGAGCTGTTTTTT.

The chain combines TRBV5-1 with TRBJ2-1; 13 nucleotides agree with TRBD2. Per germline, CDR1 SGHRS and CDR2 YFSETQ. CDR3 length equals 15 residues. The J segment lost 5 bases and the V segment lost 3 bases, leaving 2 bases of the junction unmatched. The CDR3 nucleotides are TGCGCCAGCAGCTCGACTAGCGGGGGGAACAATGAGCAGTTCTTC. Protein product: CASSSTSGGNNEQFF.

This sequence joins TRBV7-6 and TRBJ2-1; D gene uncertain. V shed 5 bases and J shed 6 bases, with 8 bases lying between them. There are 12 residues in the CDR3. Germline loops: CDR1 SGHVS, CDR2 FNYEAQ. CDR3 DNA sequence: TGTGCCAGCAGCCACCTCGGCAATGAGCAGTTCTTC. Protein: CASSHLGNEQFF.

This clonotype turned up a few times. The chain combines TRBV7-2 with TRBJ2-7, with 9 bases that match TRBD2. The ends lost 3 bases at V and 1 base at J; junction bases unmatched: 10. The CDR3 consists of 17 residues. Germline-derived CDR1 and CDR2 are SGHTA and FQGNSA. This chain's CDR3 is CASSFEKTSGPSYEQYF. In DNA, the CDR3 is TGTGCCAGCAGCTTCGAAAAGACTAGCGGCCCTTCCTACGAGCAGTACTTC.

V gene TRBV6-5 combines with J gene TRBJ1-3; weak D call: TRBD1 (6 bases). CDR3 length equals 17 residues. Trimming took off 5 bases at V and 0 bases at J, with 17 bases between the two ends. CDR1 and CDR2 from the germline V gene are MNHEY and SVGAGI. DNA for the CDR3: TGTGCCAGCAGTCAGATATTTTTACAGGGCTCTGGAAACACCATATATTTT. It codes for CASSQIFLQGSGNTIYF.

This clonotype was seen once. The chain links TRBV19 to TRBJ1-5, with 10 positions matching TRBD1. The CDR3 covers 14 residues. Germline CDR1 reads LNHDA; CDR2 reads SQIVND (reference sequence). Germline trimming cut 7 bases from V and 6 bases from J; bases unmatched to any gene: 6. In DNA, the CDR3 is TGTGCCAGTACGTGGGACAGGGGTGGTCAGCCCCAGCATTTT. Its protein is CASTWDRGGQPQHF.

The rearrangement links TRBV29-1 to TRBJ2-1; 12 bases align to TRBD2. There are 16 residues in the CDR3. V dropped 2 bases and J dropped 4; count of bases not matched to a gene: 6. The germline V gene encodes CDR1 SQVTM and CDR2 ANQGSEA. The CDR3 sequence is CSVEPRTSGVYNEQFF. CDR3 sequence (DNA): TGCAGCGTTGAACCCCGGACTAGCGGGGTTTACAATGAGCAGTTCTTC.

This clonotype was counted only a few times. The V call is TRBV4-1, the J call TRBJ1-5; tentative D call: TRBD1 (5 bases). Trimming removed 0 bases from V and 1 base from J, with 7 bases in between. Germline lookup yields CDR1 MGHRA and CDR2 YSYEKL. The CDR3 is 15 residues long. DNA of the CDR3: TGCGCCAGCAGCCAAGAGTGGGGGAGCAATCAGCCCCAGCATTTT. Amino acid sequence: CASSQEWGSNQPQHF.

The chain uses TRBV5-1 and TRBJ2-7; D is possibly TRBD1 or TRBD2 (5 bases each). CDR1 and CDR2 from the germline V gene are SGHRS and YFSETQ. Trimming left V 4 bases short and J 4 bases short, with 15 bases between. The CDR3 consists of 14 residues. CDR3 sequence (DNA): TGCGCCAGCAGCAACAACCCTGGGGGTTACGAGCAGTACTTC. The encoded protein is CASSNNPGGYEQYF. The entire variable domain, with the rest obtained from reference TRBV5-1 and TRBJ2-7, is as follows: KAGVTQTPRYLIKTRGQQVTLSCSPISGHRSVSWYQQTPGQGLQFLFEYFSETQRNKGNFPGRFSGRQFSNSRSEMNVSTLELGDSALYLCASSNNPGGYEQYFGPGTRLTVT.

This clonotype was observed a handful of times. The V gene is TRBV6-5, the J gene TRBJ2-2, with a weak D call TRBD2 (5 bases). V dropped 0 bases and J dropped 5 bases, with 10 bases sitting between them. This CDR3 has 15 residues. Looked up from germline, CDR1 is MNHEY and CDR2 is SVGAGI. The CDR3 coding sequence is TGTGCCAGCAGTTACTCGGCGGGTTGGACCGGGGAGCTGTTTTTT. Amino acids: CASSYSAGWTGELFF.

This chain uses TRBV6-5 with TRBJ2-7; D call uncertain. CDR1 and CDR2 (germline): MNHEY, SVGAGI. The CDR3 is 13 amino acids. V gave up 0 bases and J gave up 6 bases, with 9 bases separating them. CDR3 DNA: TGTGCCAGCAGTTACTCCGAGAAGGGCGAGCAGTACTTC. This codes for CASSYSEKGEQYF.

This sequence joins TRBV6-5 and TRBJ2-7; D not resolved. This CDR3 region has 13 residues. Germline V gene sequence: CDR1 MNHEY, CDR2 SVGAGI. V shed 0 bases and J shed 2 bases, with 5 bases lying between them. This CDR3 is CASSYSPTYEQYF. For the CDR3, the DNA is TGTGCCAGCAGTTACTCGCCTACCTACGAGCAGTACTTC.

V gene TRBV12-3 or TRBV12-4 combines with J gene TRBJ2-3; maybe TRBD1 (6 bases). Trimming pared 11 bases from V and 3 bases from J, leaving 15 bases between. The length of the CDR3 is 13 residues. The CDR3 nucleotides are TGTGCCGTACAGGGATTAAAAACAGATACGCAGTATTTT. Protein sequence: CAVQGLKTDTQYF.

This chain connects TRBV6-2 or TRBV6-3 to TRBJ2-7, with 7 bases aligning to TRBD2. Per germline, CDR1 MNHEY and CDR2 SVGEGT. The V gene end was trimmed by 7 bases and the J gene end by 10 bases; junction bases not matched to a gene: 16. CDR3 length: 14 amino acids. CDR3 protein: CASKNNSGRSRQYF. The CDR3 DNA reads TGTGCCAGCAAAAATAATAGCGGGCGTTCCCGTCAGTACTTC.